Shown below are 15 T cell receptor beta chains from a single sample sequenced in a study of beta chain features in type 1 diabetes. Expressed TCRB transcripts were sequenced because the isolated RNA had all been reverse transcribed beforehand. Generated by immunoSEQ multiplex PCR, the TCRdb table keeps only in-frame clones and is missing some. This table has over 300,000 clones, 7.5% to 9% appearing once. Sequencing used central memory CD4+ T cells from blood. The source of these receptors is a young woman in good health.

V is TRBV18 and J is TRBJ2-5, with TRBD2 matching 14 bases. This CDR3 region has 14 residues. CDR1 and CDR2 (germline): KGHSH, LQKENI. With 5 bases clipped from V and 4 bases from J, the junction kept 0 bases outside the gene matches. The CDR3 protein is CASSGLAGGETQYF. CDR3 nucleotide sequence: TGTGCCAGCTCAGGACTAGCGGGAGGAGAGACCCAGTACTTC.

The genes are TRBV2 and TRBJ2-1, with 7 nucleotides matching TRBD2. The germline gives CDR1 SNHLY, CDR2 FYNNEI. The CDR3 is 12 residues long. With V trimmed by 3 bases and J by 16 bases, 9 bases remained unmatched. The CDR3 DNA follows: TGTGCCAGCAGTGATGCTAGCGGATGGTCATTCTTC. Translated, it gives CASSDASGWSFF.

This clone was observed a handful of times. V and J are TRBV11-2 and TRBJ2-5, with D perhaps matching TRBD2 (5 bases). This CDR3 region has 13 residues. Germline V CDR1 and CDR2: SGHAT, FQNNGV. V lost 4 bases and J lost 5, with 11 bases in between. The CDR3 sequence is CASSSGFLETQYF. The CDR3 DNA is TGTGCCAGCAGCTCGGGATTTCTTGAGACCCAGTACTTC.

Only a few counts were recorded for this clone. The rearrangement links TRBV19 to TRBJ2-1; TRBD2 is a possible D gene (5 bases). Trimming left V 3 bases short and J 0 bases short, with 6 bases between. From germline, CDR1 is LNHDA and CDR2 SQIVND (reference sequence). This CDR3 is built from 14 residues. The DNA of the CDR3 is TGTGCCAGTAGTATGGCGGGCTCCTACAATGAGCAGTTCTTC. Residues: CASSMAGSYNEQFF. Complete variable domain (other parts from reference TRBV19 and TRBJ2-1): DGGITQSPKYLFRKEGQNVTLSCEQNLNHDAMYWYRQDPGQGLRLIYYSQIVNDFQKGDIAEGYSVSREKKESFPLTVTSAQKNPTAFYLCASSMAGSYNEQFFGPGTRLTVL.

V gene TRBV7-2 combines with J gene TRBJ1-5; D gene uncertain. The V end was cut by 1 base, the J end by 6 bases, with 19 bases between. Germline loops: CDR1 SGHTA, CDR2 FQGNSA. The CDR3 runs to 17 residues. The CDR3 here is CASSLDYRLSFGQPQHF. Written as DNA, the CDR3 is TGTGCCAGCAGCTTAGATTACAGACTAAGTTTCGGTCAGCCCCAGCATTTT.

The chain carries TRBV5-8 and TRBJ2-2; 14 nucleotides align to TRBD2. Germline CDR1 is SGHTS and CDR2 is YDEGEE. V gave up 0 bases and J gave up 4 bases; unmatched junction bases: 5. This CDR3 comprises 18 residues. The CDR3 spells CASSLVGLAGVSTGELFF. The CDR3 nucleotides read TGTGCCAGCAGCTTGGTGGGACTAGCGGGAGTAAGCACCGGGGAGCTGTTTTTT.

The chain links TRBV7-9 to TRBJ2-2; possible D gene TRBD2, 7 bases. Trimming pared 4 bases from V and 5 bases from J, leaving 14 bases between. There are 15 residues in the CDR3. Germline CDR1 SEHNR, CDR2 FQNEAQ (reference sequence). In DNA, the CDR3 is TGTGCCAGCAGCTCCACCGGGGGGCTTACCGGGGAGCTGTTTTTT. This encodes CASSSTGGLTGELFF.

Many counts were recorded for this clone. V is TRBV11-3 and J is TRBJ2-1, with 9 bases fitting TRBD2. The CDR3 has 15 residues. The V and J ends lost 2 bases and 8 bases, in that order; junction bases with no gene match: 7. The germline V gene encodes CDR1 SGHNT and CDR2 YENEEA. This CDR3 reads CASSLNAGGADEQFF. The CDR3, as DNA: TGTGCCAGCAGCTTAAATGCGGGAGGGGCCGATGAGCAGTTCTTC. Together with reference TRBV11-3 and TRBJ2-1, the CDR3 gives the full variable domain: EAGVVQSPRYKIIEKKQPVAFWCNPISGHNTLYWYLQNLGQGPELLIRYENEEAVDDSQLPKDRFSAERLKGVDSTLKIQPAELGDSAVYLCASSLNAGGADEQFFGPGTRLTVL.

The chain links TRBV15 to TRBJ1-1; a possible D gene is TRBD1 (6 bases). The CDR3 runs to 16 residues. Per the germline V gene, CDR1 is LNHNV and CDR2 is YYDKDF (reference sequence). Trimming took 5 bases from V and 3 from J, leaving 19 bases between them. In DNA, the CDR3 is TGTGCCACCAGCGGGGGGGCCGCAGCATTTCACACTGAAGCTTTCTTT. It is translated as CATSGGAAAFHTEAFF.

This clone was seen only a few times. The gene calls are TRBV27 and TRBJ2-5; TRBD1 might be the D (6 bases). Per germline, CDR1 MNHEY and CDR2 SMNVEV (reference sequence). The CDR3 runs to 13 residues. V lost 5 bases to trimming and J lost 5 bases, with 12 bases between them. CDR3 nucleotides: TGTGCCAGCAGTATACGACAGGCGGAGACCCAGTACTTC. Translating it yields CASSIRQAETQYF.

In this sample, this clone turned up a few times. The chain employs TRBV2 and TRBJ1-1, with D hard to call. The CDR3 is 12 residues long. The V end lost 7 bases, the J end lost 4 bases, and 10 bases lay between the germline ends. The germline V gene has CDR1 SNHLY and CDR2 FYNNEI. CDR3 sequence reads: CASKGLSTEAFF. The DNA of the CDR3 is TGTGCCAGCAAAGGGTTGAGCACTGAAGCTTTCTTT.

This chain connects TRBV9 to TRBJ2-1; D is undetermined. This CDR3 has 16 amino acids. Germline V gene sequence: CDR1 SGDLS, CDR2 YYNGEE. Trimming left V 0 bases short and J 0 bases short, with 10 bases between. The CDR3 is CASSVAISNSYNEQFF. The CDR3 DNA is TGTGCCAGCAGCGTAGCCATCTCCAACTCCTACAATGAGCAGTTCTTC. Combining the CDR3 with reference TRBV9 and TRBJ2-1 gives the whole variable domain DSGVTQTPKHLITATGQRVTLRCSPRSGDLSVYWYQQSLDQGLQFLIQYYNGEERAKGNILERFSAQQFPDLHSELNLSSLELGDSALYFCASSVAISNSYNEQFFGPGTRLTVL.

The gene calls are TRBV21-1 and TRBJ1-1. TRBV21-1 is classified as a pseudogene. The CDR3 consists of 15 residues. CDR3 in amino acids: CASSKKGQANTEAFF. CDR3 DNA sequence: TGTGCCAGCAGCAAAAAGGGCCAGGCGAACACTGAAGCTTTCTTT.

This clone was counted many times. The CDR3 loop is CASRPDRAIPVDTQYF. The CDR3 bases are TGTGCCAGCAGACCGGACAGGGCAATCCCCGTGGATACGCAGTATTTT. This rearrangement joins TRBV2 to TRBJ2-3; TRBD1 aligns across 8 bases. V lost 6 bases to trimming and J lost 6 bases; unmatched junction nucleotides: 14. Germline V CDR1 and CDR2: SNHLY, FYNNEI. This CDR3 has 16 amino acids.

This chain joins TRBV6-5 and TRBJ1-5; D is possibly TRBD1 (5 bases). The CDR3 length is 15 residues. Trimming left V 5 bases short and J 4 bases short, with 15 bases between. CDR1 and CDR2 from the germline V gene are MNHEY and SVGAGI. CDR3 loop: CASSHRTGRNQPQHF. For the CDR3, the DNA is TGTGCCAGCAGTCACAGGACGGGGAGGAATCAGCCCCAGCATTTT.